These 11 T cell receptor beta chains were sequenced from one sample in a study of T-cell memory formation after mild COVID-19. In TCRdb, the 5' RACE reads were re-called with MiXCR into one record per CDR3 protein. The sample includes about 340,000 distinct CDR3 sequences, 10% to 15% of them seen just once. The source material was PBMCs or a T cell subset sorted from them (not recorded which). The receptors derive from a young man who had mild COVID-19 (a few samples of this study predate the infection). Cell type and time point are not known.

The table lists this clonotype with a few counts. The chain uses TRBV29-1 and TRBJ2-5; D not certain. This CDR3 has 13 amino acids. Per the germline V gene, CDR1 is SQVTM and CDR2 is ANQGSEA. Deletions cut 4 bases from V and 4 bases from J, with 13 bases between. The CDR3 DNA reads TGCAGCGTTGCATGGGCAGTGGGAGAGACCCAGTACTTC. Protein: CSVAWAVGETQYF.

In this sample, this clonotype turned up a few times. The chain has TRBV10-3 and TRBJ1-2; tentatively, D is TRBD1 (5 bases). The CDR3 length is 14 residues. Germline V CDR1 and CDR2: ENHRY, SYGVKD. V was pared by 4 bases and J by 4 bases, with 13 bases between. The CDR3 reads CAISGGDVSYGYTF. Here the CDR3 DNA reads TGTGCCATCAGTGGGGGGGACGTCAGCTATGGCTACACCTTC.

The table lists this clonotype with a few counts. V usage is TRBV6-5 and J usage is TRBJ2-1; 7 bases fit TRBD2. Germline V CDR1 and CDR2: MNHEY, SVGAGI. Germline trimming cut 2 bases from V and 9 bases from J; bases unmatched to any gene: 4. The CDR3 runs 13 residues. The CDR3 DNA reads as TGTGCCAGCAGTTACAGCGGGGTGGGTGAGCAGTTCTTC. Translated: CASSYSGVGEQFF.

This clonotype has just a few counts. The chain couples TRBV2 to TRBJ1-6, with 8 bases identical to TRBD1. J lost 9 bases, V lost 4 bases, and 5 bases had no gene match. The CDR3 sequence is 14 residues long. Germline V gene sequence: CDR1 SNHLY, CDR2 FYNNEI. CDR3 in amino acids: CASSVSTGGSPLHF. The CDR3 nucleotides read TGTGCCAGCAGTGTTTCTACAGGGGGTTCACCCCTCCACTTT.

The gene calls are TRBV5-1 and TRBJ2-3; 10 bases agree with TRBD1. The V and J ends lost 3 bases and 6 bases, in that order; junction bases with no gene match: 10. The CDR3 extends over 16 amino acids. The V gene's germline CDR1 is SGHRS and CDR2 YFSETQ. DNA of the CDR3: TGCGCCAGCAGCTGGCGACAGGGGGCGCCGGGTGATACGCAGTATTTT. The encoded protein is CASSWRQGAPGDTQYF.

The chain combines TRBV29-1 with TRBJ1-2, with D maybe TRBD1 (6 bases). Per the germline V gene, CDR1 is SQVTM and CDR2 is ANQGSEA. V lost 4 bases and J 6 bases, leaving 18 bases between the germline ends. CDR3 length equals 14 residues. The DNA for the CDR3 is TGCAGCGTTGGCCCCGCCGGACAGTTCGATGGCTACACCTTC. Protein product: CSVGPAGQFDGYTF.

In its sample, this clonotype was seen a few times. The chain recombines TRBV29-1 with TRBJ2-1; D is undetermined. The CDR3 totals 9 residues. Trimming removed 3 bases at V and 8 bases at J, with 2 bases between. Germline V gene data show CDR1 as SQVTM and CDR2 as ANQGSEA. CDR3 loop: CSVDDEQFF. The DNA for the CDR3 is TGCAGCGTTGATGATGAGCAGTTCTTC.

This chain uses TRBV7-6 with TRBJ2-5, with D unresolved. Trimming removed 3 bases from V and 5 bases from J, with 19 bases in between. Germline CDR1 reads SGHVS; CDR2 reads FNYEAQ. CDR3 length equals 16 residues. DNA of the CDR3: TGTGCCAGCAGCTTCTGGAGCGTTCAGCTGGGGGAGACCCAGTACTTC. Translation: CASSFWSVQLGETQYF. The whole variable domain, remainder taken from reference TRBV7-6 and TRBJ2-5, is GAGVSQSPRYKVTKRGQDVALRCDPISGHVSLYWYRQALGQGPEFLTYFNYEAQQDKSGLPNDRFSAERPEGSISTLTIQRTEQRDSAMYRCASSFWSVQLGETQYFGPGTRLLVL.

The chain has TRBV6-2 or TRBV6-3 and TRBJ2-5; no firm D call. Trimming shortened V by 8 bases and J by 5 bases, and 12 bases separated the two germline ends. This CDR3 contains 12 residues. In germline, CDR1 is MNHEY, CDR2 SVGEGT. CDR3 amino acids: CASRETYETQYF. CDR3 nucleotide sequence: TGTGCCAGCCGCGAGACTTACGAGACCCAGTACTTC.

V usage is TRBV6-2 or TRBV6-3 and J usage is TRBJ2-3; 8 bases align to TRBD2. This CDR3 region has 14 residues. V lost 6 bases to trimming and J lost 2 bases; unmatched junction nucleotides: 4. Germline V gene data show CDR1 as MNHEY and CDR2 as SVGEGT. The chain's CDR3 is CASREAGATDTQYF. CDR3 in DNA: TGTGCCAGCAGAGAAGCGGGGGCCACAGATACGCAGTATTTT.

The chain links TRBV4-1 to TRBJ1-1; D gene ambiguous. Germline CDR1 is MGHRA and CDR2 is YSYEKL. The CDR3 totals 14 residues. With 5 bases removed from V and 2 bases from J, the gap between germline ends came to 12 bases. In DNA, the CDR3 is TGCGCCAGCAGCAAGGGCGGGGTTAACACTGAAGCTTTCTTT. It translates to CASSKGGVNTEAFF.